This TCR beta chain was profiled in a study of T cells after yellow fever vaccination. Study results and caveats: Subsequent booster samples again held most clones from primary vaccination (approximately 95% CD4, approximately 86% CD8). Researchers report a weaker secondary response that nonetheless peaked faster, day 5 versus 15.

The CDR3 runs 13 residues. Per germline, CDR1 SQVTM and CDR2 ANQGSEA. Deletions cut 7 bases from V and 4 bases from J, with 16 bases between. It was through 5'RACE template switching that TCR cDNA was made, with a universal primer site and UMIs added. TCRdb processed the 5' RACE reads anew with MiXCR; each CDR3 protein has one entry. The sample has 500,000 to 650,000 distinct CDR3 sequences; around a sixth are singletons. There are a few counts of this clonotype. Its specificity is unknown. J is TRBJ1-2 and V is TRBV29-1; D not resolved. Sequenced here: PBMCs, sampled 5 days after the first yellow fever vaccination. The clonotype was recovered from a young man who received the YFV17D yellow fever vaccine. The DNA of the CDR3 is TGCAGCGCCCGGATCAACTCCCTCTATGGCTACACCTTC. Protein: CSARINSLYGYTF.